This TCR beta chain was observed in a study of T cell clusters in autoimmune cytopenias. TRB amplification used approximately 250 ng of peripheral blood genomic DNA. One tube held mixed TRB-A and TRB-B primer pools for touch-down PCR. TCRdb processed the multiplex PCR reads again and assigns one entry to each CDR3 protein, with no DNA. Its clone listing holds approximately 12,000 distinct CDR3 sequences. This CDR3 contains 14 residues. Germline V CDR1 and CDR2: SGHNT, YYREEE (reference sequence). These same records also appear under a second study, on T cell repertoires in aging, cancer and after chemotherapy. That work adds: In cancer patients, declining TCR diversity with age involved lost richness and lost evenness.

The gene calls are TRBV5-4 and TRBJ1-1; the D call from TCRdb, TRBD1, cannot be confirmed without DNA. Sequencing was done on a sample of peripheral blood. This sequence originates from a human donor in good health. CDR3 loop: CASSLLQGNTEAFF.